This TCR beta chain was documented in a study of blood T cells in healthy people across ages. Background on the study: With template switching, about one barcoded beta molecule was captured per two T cells.

V was cut by 5 bases and J by 6 bases, with 11 bases left in between. The CDR3 has 13 residues. A second PCR of roughly 7 to 11 cycles used a sample-barcoded 5' primer and a J-beta primer mix. TCRdb reprocessed the 5' RACE reads with MiXCR, giving one entry per CDR3 protein. This table has 1.5 million or so distinct CDR3 sequences, approximately 39% appearing once. V usage is TRBV12-3 or TRBV12-4 and J usage is TRBJ1-5, with a tentative D call TRBD1 (6 bases). The sequence was obtained from a woman aged 18-29 years in good health. Input material: blood. The CDR3 DNA reads TGTGCCAGCAGTCCCGGACAGTTTCAGCCCCAGCATTTT. The encoded protein is CASSPGQFQPQHF.